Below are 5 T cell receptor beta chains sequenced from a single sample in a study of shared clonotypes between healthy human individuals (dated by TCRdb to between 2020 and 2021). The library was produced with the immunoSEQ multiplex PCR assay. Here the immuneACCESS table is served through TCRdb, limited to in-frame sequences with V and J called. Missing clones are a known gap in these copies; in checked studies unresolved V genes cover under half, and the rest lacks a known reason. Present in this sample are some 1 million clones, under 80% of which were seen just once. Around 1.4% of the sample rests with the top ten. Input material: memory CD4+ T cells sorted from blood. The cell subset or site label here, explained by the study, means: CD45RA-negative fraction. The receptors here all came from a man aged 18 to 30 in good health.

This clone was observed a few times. The CDR3 DNA follows: TGTGCCAGCAGTTCGACTAGCGCTAAACGTGAGACCCAGTACTTC. This codes for CASSSTSAKRETQYF. The rearrangement joins TRBV6-1 to TRBJ2-5, with 8 bases fitting TRBD2. V shed 5 bases and J 5 bases; nucleotides not matched to a gene: 10. There are 15 residues in the CDR3. CDR1 is MNHNS, CDR2 SASEGT, per germline.

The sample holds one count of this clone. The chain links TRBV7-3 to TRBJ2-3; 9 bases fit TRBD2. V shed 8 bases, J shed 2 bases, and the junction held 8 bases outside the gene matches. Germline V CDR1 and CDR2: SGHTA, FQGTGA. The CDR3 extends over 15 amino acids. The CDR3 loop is CASSSRGGDTDTQYF. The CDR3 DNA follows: TGTGCCAGCTCCTCCCGCGGGGGGGACACAGATACGCAGTATTTT.

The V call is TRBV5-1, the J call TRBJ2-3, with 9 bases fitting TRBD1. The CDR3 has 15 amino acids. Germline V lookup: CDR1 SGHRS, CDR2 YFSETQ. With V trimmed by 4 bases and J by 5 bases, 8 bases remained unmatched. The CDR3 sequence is CASSGPTGGLDTQYF. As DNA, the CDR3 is TGCGCCAGCAGCGGCCCGACAGGGGGATTAGATACGCAGTATTTT.

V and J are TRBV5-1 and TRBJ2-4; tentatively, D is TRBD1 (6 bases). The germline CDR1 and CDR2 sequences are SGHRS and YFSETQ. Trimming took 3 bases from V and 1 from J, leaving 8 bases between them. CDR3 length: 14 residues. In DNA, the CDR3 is TGCGCCAGCAGCTCAGGGGCTGCCAAAAACATTCAGTACTTC. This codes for CASSSGAAKNIQYF.

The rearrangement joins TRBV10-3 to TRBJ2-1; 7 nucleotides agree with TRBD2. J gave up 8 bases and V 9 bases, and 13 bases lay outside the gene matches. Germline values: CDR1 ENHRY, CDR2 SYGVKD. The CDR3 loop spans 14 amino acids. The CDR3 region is CAISLAGESYEQFF. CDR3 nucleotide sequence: TGTGCCATATCTCTGGCGGGAGAGAGCTATGAGCAGTTCTTC.